The next 22 T cell receptor beta chains were all read from a single sample in a study of regulatory T cells in long-lasting Graves disease. TCR beta libraries were built with iRepertoire HTBI primers and Arm-PCR of CDR3 regions. One entry per CDR3 protein, called by TCRdb with MiXCR from the multiplex PCR reads. In the table there are 400,000 to 500,000 distinct CDR3 sequences, approximately 15% of which are singletons. As for time point: newly diagnosed GD, antithyroid drugs for less than 3 months. PBMCs provided the RNA from which the TCR library was made. The same data also contributed to another study, on T cells in Graves' hyperthyroidism and ophthalmopathy.

Specimen: peripheral blood mononuclear cells (PBMCs), collected at new diagnosis, from a patient treated with antithyroid drugs. The receptors stem from a woman aged 50 to 65 with Graves disease.

Note on this clonotype: A much bigger clone sits one base away, suggesting this may be a read error. This chain joins TRBV2 and TRBJ1-4; D ambiguous. The germline gives CDR1 SNHLY, CDR2 FYNNEI. The CDR3 sequence is 14 residues long. The CDR3 DNA reads as TGTGCCAGCAATCGGGAAAGTGCTAATGGAAAACTGTTTTTT. Translated: CASNRESANGKLFF.

This clonotype occurred a few times. V usage is TRBV5-1 and J usage is TRBJ2-7, with 10 bases identical to TRBD2. The CDR3 contains 16 residues. Germline lookup yields CDR1 SGHRS and CDR2 YFSETQ. The J segment lost 5 bases and the V segment lost 4 bases, leaving 12 bases of the junction unmatched. The chain's CDR3 is CASSRTSGIQIHEQYF. DNA for the CDR3: TGCGCCAGCAGCAGAACTAGCGGGATCCAAATCCACGAGCAGTACTTC.

This CDR3 reads CASRNPGQGAETQYF. DNA for the CDR3: TGTGCCAGCAGAAACCCGGGACAGGGCGCGGAGACCCAGTACTTC. V usage is TRBV4-2 and J usage is TRBJ2-5, with 9 bases that match TRBD1. This CDR3 contains 15 residues. Trimming took 6 bases from V and 5 from J; bases not matched to a gene: 10. CDR1 and CDR2 (germline): LGHNA, YNFKEQ.

This clonotype was detected a few times. V is TRBV5-6 and J is TRBJ2-2, with no clear D. Trimming removed 2 bases at V and 3 bases at J, with 11 bases between. The germline gives CDR1 SGHDT, CDR2 YYEEEE. The CDR3 length is 15 residues. CDR3 nucleotides: TGTGCCAGCAGCTTCGCGTCCCCCGACACCGGGGAGCTGTTTTTT. Residues: CASSFASPDTGELFF.

This clonotype was observed at least ten times. The rearrangement joins TRBV7-3 to TRBJ2-6, with 9 bases matching TRBD1. The CDR3 has 17 amino acids. V gave up 5 bases and J gave up 3 bases; unmatched junction bases: 8. The V gene's germline CDR1 is SGHTA and CDR2 FQGTGA. CDR3 sequence (DNA): TGTGCCAGCAGCAGCACCGGGACAGGGAGTGGGGCCAACGTCCTGACTTTC. Translating it yields CASSSTGTGSGANVLTF.

Only a few counts were recorded for this clonotype. This chain uses TRBV19 with TRBJ1-5; D is undetermined. Per the germline V gene, CDR1 is LNHDA and CDR2 is SQIVND (reference sequence). The CDR3 has 17 amino acids. The V and J ends lost 1 base and 2 bases respectively, with 15 bases between them. The DNA for the CDR3 is TGTGCCAGTAGTATAGGAAGACGACTGCATGGCAATCAGCCCCAGCATTTT. It specifies CASSIGRRLHGNQPQHF.

This clonotype was detected a few times. The rearrangement uses TRBV12-3 or TRBV12-4 and TRBJ1-2; D unclear. Trimming removed 4 bases at V and 2 bases at J, with 11 bases between. CDR3 length: 14 residues. The CDR3 DNA is TGTGCCAGCAGTTCGACCGACACAAACTATGGCTACACCTTC. It codes for CASSSTDTNYGYTF.

As to this clonotype: This CDR3 fails to terminate in the conserved phenylalanine or tryptophan, so it likely reflects a read error. The chain couples TRBV6-1 to TRBJ2-6, with 9 bases that match TRBD1. The CDR3 totals 16 residues. The germline gives CDR1 MNHNS, CDR2 SASEGT. Trimming cost V 5 bases and J 2 bases; bases outside gene matches: 4. CDR3 protein: CASSPDRGTGANVLTS. The DNA for the CDR3 is TGTGCCAGCAGTCCGGACAGGGGAACTGGGGCCAACGTCCTGACTTCC.

This clonotype was seen ten or more times. The CDR3 region has the DNA TGTGCCAGCAGCCCCCGTGGCGGGAGAGGAAATGAGCAGTTCTTC. Amino acid sequence: CASSPRGGRGNEQFF. The J gene is TRBJ2-1, the V gene TRBV11-2; 7 bases map to TRBD2. V lost 5 bases, J lost 7 bases, and 11 bases stayed unmatched. Germline V gives CDR1 SGHAT, CDR2 FQNNGV. The CDR3 runs 15 residues.

This clonotype was counted at least ten times. The genes are TRBV28 and TRBJ2-1, with 8 bases matching TRBD2. CDR3 length: 14 amino acids. Germline CDR1 MDHEN, CDR2 SYDVKM. V lost 3 bases to trimming and J lost 7 bases; unmatched junction nucleotides: 5. The CDR3 sequence: CASSFPSSGNEQFF. Here the CDR3 DNA reads TGTGCCAGCAGTTTCCCTTCTAGCGGGAATGAGCAGTTCTTC.

CDR3 nucleotide sequence: TGTGCCAGCAGTCAATCCGGGGACAGGAGCCAGACCCAGTACTTC. Its protein product is CASSQSGDRSQTQYF. The chain combines TRBV7-7 with TRBJ2-5; 8 bases line up with TRBD1. Germline assignment: CDR1 SSHAT and CDR2 FNYEAQ (reference sequence). The trim removed 6 bases at V and 6 bases at J, leaving 12 bases unmatched. The CDR3 sequence is 15 residues long.

The chain uses TRBV19 and TRBJ2-1; possible D gene TRBD1, 6 bases. The CDR3 consists of 16 residues. Trimming removed 4 bases at V and 0 bases at J, with 13 bases between. Germline CDR1 is LNHDA and CDR2 is SQIVND (reference sequence). DNA for the CDR3: TGTGCCAGTAGTAGAGGACAGTCCGGCTCCTACAATGAGCAGTTCTTC. This gives the protein CASSRGQSGSYNEQFF.

The table lists this clonotype with many counts. This rearrangement joins TRBV13 to TRBJ2-1, with a tentative D call TRBD2 (5 bases). Germline lookup yields CDR1 PRHDT and CDR2 FYEKMQ (reference sequence). The CDR3 totals 14 residues. V lost 3 bases to trimming and J lost 8 bases, with 14 bases between them. CDR3 sequence: CASSLRELLYEQFF. The CDR3 DNA sequence: TGTGCCAGCAGCTTGAGGGAGCTCCTCTATGAGCAGTTCTTC.

The chain employs TRBV28 and TRBJ1-2, with D unresolved. The CDR3 extends over 12 amino acids. Germline values: CDR1 MDHEN, CDR2 SYDVKM. Trimming cost V 3 bases and J 2 bases, with 4 bases left between them. The CDR3 is CASSLGNYGYTF. The DNA of the CDR3 is TGTGCCAGCAGTTTGGGAAACTATGGCTACACCTTC.

V usage is TRBV19 and J usage is TRBJ2-1, with D possibly being TRBD2 (7 bases). From germline, CDR1 is LNHDA and CDR2 SQIVND (reference sequence). V was clipped by 4 bases and J by 9 bases, with 19 bases between them. CDR3 length equals 15 residues. The CDR3 is CASSTWGGYSIEQFF. As DNA, the CDR3 is TGTGCCAGTAGTACGTGGGGGGGCTATTCCATTGAGCAGTTCTTC. Based on the CDR3 plus reference TRBV19 and TRBJ2-1, the full variable domain is DGGITQSPKYLFRKEGQNVTLSCEQNLNHDAMYWYRQDPGQGLRLIYYSQIVNDFQKGDIAEGYSVSREKKESFPLTVTSAQKNPTAFYLCASSTWGGYSIEQFFGPGTRLTVL.

V is TRBV20-1 and J is TRBJ1-2, with no clear D. CDR1 DFQATT and CDR2 SNEGSKA come from the germline V gene (reference sequence). Trimming took off 0 bases at V and 2 bases at J, with 10 bases between the two ends. This CDR3 has 14 residues. CDR3 residues: CSARDWTQNYGYTF. The CDR3 coding sequence is TGCAGTGCTAGAGATTGGACTCAGAACTATGGCTACACCTTC.

This clonotype was observed many times. The chain links TRBV9 to TRBJ2-7, with D hard to call. Germline values: CDR1 SGDLS, CDR2 YYNGEE. The CDR3 sequence is 13 residues long. V lost 3 bases and J lost 7, with 14 bases in between. CDR3 DNA: TGTGCCAGCAGCGCCCCCAGGAAGGCGGAGCAGTACTTC. Translated, it gives CASSAPRKAEQYF.

The chain combines TRBV6-5 with TRBJ1-4; 10 bases agree with TRBD1. The germline gives CDR1 MNHEY, CDR2 SVGAGI. The CDR3 totals 16 residues. The J segment lost 3 bases and the V segment lost 4 bases, leaving 5 bases of the junction unmatched. Here the CDR3 DNA reads TGTGCCAGCAGTTTGACAGGGGGCATTCCTAATGAAAAACTGTTTTTT. Translated, it gives CASSLTGGIPNEKLFF.

The table lists this clonotype with many counts. The chain is built from TRBV12-3 or TRBV12-4 and TRBJ1-6, with 10 bases aligning to TRBD1. This CDR3 is built from 16 residues. After removal of 5 bases from V and 10 bases from J, the junction contained 11 bases not matched to a gene. For the CDR3, the DNA is TGTGCCAGCAGTCAACTTGGGACAGGGGAGGCCTCACCCCTCCACTTT. Protein: CASSQLGTGEASPLHF.

This clonotype was observed a handful of times. The CDR3: CSVEVASGDNEQFF. The CDR3 DNA reads TGCAGCGTTGAAGTTGCTAGCGGCGACAATGAGCAGTTCTTC. The genes are TRBV29-1 and TRBJ2-1, with 7 nucleotides matching TRBD2. Looked up from germline, CDR1 is SQVTM and CDR2 is ANQGSEA. The CDR3 is 14 residues long. After removal of 1 base from V and 5 bases from J, the junction contained 5 bases not matched to a gene.

There are many counts of this clonotype. This chain uses TRBV24-1 with TRBJ2-1; D ambiguous. With 3 bases removed from V and 0 bases from J, the gap between germline ends came to 11 bases. The CDR3 runs to 16 residues. Looked up from germline, CDR1 is KGHDR and CDR2 is SFDVKD. Here the CDR3 DNA reads TGTGCCACCAGTGATAGGCGTTCGAGCTCCTACAATGAGCAGTTCTTC. Residues: CATSDRRSSSYNEQFF.

This clonotype has more than one count but fewer than ten. The rearrangement links TRBV6-1 to TRBJ2-7, with 8 positions matching TRBD2. This CDR3 spans 13 amino acids. The trim removed 6 bases at V and 1 base at J, leaving 2 bases unmatched. Germline CDR1 is MNHNS and CDR2 is SASEGT. The CDR3 protein is CASRTSVSYEQYF. DNA for the CDR3: TGTGCCAGCAGGACTAGCGTTTCCTACGAGCAGTACTTC.